Listed here are 17 T cell receptor beta chains from one sample, sequenced in a study of Graves' ophthalmopathy and Graves' hyperthyroidism. Beta-chain TCR CDR3 regions were amplified from RNA transcripts. Amplification began with first-round RT-PCR using HTBI primers, then second-round multiplex PCR was performed. In TCRdb, the multiplex PCR reads were re-called with MiXCR into one record per CDR3 protein. The sample includes approximately 210,000 distinct CDR3 sequences, 20% to 25% of them seen just once. Material: peripheral blood. The receptors here all came from a woman between 45 and 60 years old with Graves' ophthalmopathy.

The chain combines TRBV9 with TRBJ2-7; 10 bases fit TRBD2. J gave up 6 bases and V 3 bases, and 3 bases lay outside the gene matches. Germline CDR1 is SGDLS and CDR2 is YYNGEE. The length of the CDR3 is 13 residues. The CDR3 spells CASSGLAGVEQYF. The DNA for the CDR3 is TGTGCCAGCAGCGGACTAGCGGGCGTCGAGCAGTACTTC.

This clonotype was seen ten or more times. This sequence joins TRBV4-1 and TRBJ2-4; TRBD1 aligns across 7 bases. Germline V lookup: CDR1 MGHRA, CDR2 YSYEKL. Trimming at V came to 1 base and at J to 0 bases, leaving 3 bases not matched to a gene. The CDR3 runs 16 residues. The CDR3 here is CASSQGTGLAKNIQYF. The CDR3 DNA reads as TGCGCCAGCAGCCAAGGGACAGGCCTAGCCAAAAACATTCAGTACTTC.

This clonotype has ten or more counts. Written as DNA, the CDR3 is TGTGCTAGTGGAAACCTTGCCCGGTGGGGAGAGACCCAGTACTTC. Translated, it gives CASGNLARWGETQYF. V and J are TRBV12-5 and TRBJ2-5, with D unresolved. V was trimmed by 6 bases and J by 4 bases, leaving 18 bases between them. CDR3 length equals 15 residues. Germline V gene sequence: CDR1 LGHNT, CDR2 FRNRAP.

This clonotype occurred many times. An end of the junction does not agree with germline; a read error may underlie this. The chain is built from TRBV9 and TRBJ2-4; 9 nucleotides align to TRBD1. The CDR3 consists of 12 residues. CDR1 SGDLS and CDR2 YYNGEE come from the germline V gene. The CDR3 here is CASRDHRDRAHF. The CDR3 DNA follows: TGTGCCAGCAGAGATCACCGGGACAGGGCCCACTTC.

The table lists this clonotype with many counts. The V call is TRBV6-5, the J call TRBJ1-5; possible D gene TRBD1, 5 bases. The CDR3 sequence is 17 residues long. Deletions cut 4 bases from V and 0 bases from J, with 16 bases between. In germline, CDR1 is MNHEY, CDR2 SVGAGI. The CDR3 spells CASSFIVGRVSNQPQHF. The CDR3 bases are TGTGCCAGCAGTTTTATTGTGGGACGGGTTAGCAATCAGCCCCAGCATTTT.

This clonotype appeared many times. This rearrangement joins TRBV20-1 to TRBJ1-2; a possible D gene is TRBD1 (5 bases). The CDR3 has 12 residues. The V and J ends lost 3 bases and 5 bases respectively, with 10 bases between them. Germline CDR1 and CDR2: DFQATT and SNEGSKA (reference sequence). The CDR3 region is CSASPGKYGYTF. The CDR3 DNA follows: TGCAGTGCTAGTCCAGGGAAATATGGCTACACCTTC.

This clonotype appeared many times. The chain links TRBV11-3 to TRBJ1-5; D unresolved. The CDR3 sequence is 15 residues long. V was pared by 0 bases and J by 5 bases, with 11 bases between. Per germline, CDR1 SGHNT and CDR2 YENEEA. CDR3 nucleotides: TGTGCCAGCAGCTTAGATTTGAATACGTATCAGCCCCAGCATTTT. Encoded protein: CASSLDLNTYQPQHF.

This clonotype has ten or more counts. The rearrangement joins TRBV29-1 to TRBJ2-7, with 11 positions matching TRBD2. The CDR3 is 15 amino acids. Trimming removed 6 bases from V and 3 bases from J; junction bases left unmatched: 10. Germline CDR1 is SQVTM and CDR2 is ANQGSEA. The CDR3 nucleotides are TGCAGCGTCAACCCACTAGCGGGAGCCGTCTACGAGCAGTACTTC. This codes for CSVNPLAGAVYEQYF.

This clonotype came up many times. This sequence joins TRBV29-1 and TRBJ2-2; TRBD2 matches at 12 bases. The CDR3 runs to 14 residues. CDR1 SQVTM and CDR2 ANQGSEA come from the germline V gene. V trimming: 6 bases; J trimming: 6 bases; junction bases outside the gene matches: 5. In DNA, the CDR3 is TGCAGCGTACGACTAGCGGGAGACTCCGGGGAGCTGTTTTTT. Protein sequence: CSVRLAGDSGELFF.

The chain employs TRBV6-1 and TRBJ1-2; 8 nucleotides line up with TRBD1. Germline V gene sequence: CDR1 MNHNS, CDR2 SASEGT. Unmatched junction bases numbered 5, after V lost 6 bases and J lost 5 bases. This CDR3 is 13 amino acids long. The CDR3 DNA sequence: TGTGCCAGCAGACAACGGACAGGGTATGGCTACACCTTC. Protein: CASRQRTGYGYTF.

The rearrangement uses TRBV24-1 and TRBJ1-4; 11 bases are shared with TRBD1. Germline V CDR1 and CDR2: KGHDR, SFDVKD. The CDR3 length is 15 residues. Trimming took 3 bases from V and 6 from J; bases not matched to a gene: 2. The CDR3 DNA is TGTGCCACCAGTGATCCGGGACAGGGGGATGAAAAACTGTTTTTT. This gives the protein CATSDPGQGDEKLFF.

This clonotype has ten or more counts. This chain links TRBV4-1 with TRBJ1-2; 7 bases are a match to TRBD1. The CDR3 is 16 residues long. V shed 1 base and J 8 bases; nucleotides not matched to a gene: 13. Germline loops: CDR1 MGHRA, CDR2 YSYEKL. CDR3 nucleotide sequence: TGCGCCAGCAGCCAAGCCGAGGGTTGGACAGGTGAAGGCTACACCTTC. It yields the protein CASSQAEGWTGEGYTF.

This clonotype was picked up many times. The chain couples TRBV4-1 to TRBJ2-7; TRBD1 aligns across 9 bases. CDR3 length equals 18 residues. Per the germline V gene, CDR1 is MGHRA and CDR2 is YSYEKL. Germline trimming cut 3 bases from V and 2 bases from J; bases unmatched to any gene: 14. The CDR3 sequence: CASSQEITGTGSTYEQYF. The CDR3 coding sequence is TGCGCCAGCAGCCAGGAAATTACCGGGACAGGGTCAACCTACGAGCAGTACTTC.

This clonotype showed up many times. The chain recombines TRBV12-3 or TRBV12-4 with TRBJ1-5, with a tentative D call TRBD1 (5 bases). The germline V and J ends were trimmed by 4 bases and 2 bases, with 12 bases remaining between them. This CDR3 has 15 amino acids. The CDR3: CASSSGGGGNQPQHF. The CDR3, as DNA: TGTGCCAGCAGTTCCGGGGGGGGGGGCAATCAGCCCCAGCATTTT.

This clonotype ranks as medium-sized. The chain combines TRBV12-5 with TRBJ2-5, with D unresolved. The CDR3 has 12 residues. The germline CDR1 and CDR2 sequences are LGHNT and FRNRAP. V shed 6 bases and J shed 4 bases, with 9 bases lying between them. CDR3 amino acids: CASGGIGETQYF. CDR3 DNA sequence: TGTGCTAGTGGGGGAATAGGAGAGACCCAGTACTTC.

This clonotype came up a few times. The chain recombines TRBV6-2 or TRBV6-3 with TRBJ2-7; TRBD1 matches 7 bases. There are 15 residues in the CDR3. Germline V lookup: CDR1 MNHEY, CDR2 SVGEGT. V gave up 5 bases and J gave up 0 bases; unmatched junction bases: 7. CDR3 DNA: TGTGCCAGCAGTGACCGACAGGGAGTCTCCTACGAGCAGTACTTC. Its translation: CASSDRQGVSYEQYF.

Ten or more counts support this clonotype. The rearrangement joins TRBV28 to TRBJ2-5; the D is unclear. Germline V gene sequence: CDR1 MDHEN, CDR2 SYDVKM. There are 16 residues in the CDR3. Trimming took off 3 bases at V and 5 bases at J, with 19 bases between the two ends. Written as DNA, the CDR3 is TGTGCCAGCAGTTTTCGGGCGGTGACCCTCGGGGAGACCCAGTACTTC. This gives the protein CASSFRAVTLGETQYF.